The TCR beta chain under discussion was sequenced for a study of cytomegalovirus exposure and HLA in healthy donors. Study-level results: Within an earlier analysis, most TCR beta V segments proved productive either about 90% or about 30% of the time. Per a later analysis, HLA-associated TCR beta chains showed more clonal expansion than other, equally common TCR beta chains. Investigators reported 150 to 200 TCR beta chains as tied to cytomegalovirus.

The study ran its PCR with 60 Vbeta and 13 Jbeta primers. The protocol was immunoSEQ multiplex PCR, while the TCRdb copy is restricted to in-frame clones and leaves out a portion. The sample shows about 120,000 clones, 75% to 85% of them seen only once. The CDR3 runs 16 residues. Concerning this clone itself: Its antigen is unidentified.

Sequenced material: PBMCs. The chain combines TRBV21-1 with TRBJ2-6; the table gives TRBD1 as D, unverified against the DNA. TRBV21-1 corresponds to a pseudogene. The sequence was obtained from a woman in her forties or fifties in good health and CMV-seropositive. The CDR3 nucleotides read TGTGCCAGCAGCATTCAACAGGGCTCTGGGGCCAACGTCCTGACTTTC. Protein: CASSIQQGSGANVLTF.